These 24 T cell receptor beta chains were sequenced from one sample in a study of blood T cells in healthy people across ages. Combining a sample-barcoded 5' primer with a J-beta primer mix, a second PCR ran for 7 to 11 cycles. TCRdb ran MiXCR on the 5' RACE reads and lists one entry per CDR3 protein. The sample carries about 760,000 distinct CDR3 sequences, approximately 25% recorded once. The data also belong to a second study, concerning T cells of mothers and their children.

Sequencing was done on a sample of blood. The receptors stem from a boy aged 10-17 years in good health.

The CDR3 is CASSLTDTEAFF. The CDR3 DNA is TGTGCCAGCAGCTTAACTGACACTGAAGCTTTCTTT. The V and J genes are TRBV7-9 and TRBJ1-1; D unclear. The V end lost 2 bases, the J end lost 3 bases, and 4 bases lay between the germline ends. The germline V gene encodes CDR1 SEHNR and CDR2 FQNEAQ (reference sequence). This CDR3 is built from 12 residues.

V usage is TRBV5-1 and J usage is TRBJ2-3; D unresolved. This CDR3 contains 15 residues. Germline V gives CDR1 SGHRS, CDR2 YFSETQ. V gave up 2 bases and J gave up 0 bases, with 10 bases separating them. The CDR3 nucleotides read TGCGCCAGCAGCTTCCAGGCTCCTAGCACAGATACGCAGTATTTT. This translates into CASSFQAPSTDTQYF.

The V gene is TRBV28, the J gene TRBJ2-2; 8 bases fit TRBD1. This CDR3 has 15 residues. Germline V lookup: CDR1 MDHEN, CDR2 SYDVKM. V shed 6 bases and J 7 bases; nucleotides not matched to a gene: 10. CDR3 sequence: CASRTGTGNFGELFF. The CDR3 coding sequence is TGTGCCAGCAGAACCGGGACAGGCAACTTCGGGGAGCTGTTTTTT.

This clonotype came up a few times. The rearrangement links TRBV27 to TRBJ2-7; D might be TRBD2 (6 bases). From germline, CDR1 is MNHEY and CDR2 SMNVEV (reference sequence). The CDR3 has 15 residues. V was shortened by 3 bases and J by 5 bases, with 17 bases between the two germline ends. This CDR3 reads CASSFAGSAVHEQYF. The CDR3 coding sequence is TGTGCCAGCAGTTTTGCCGGGAGTGCGGTCCACGAGCAGTACTTC.

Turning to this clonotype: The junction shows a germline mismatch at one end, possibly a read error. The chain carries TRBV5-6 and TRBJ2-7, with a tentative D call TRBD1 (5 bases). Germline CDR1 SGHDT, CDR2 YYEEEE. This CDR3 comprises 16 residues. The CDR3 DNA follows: TGTGCCGGCAGCTTGGTCAGGGCCCTAGGAACCTACGAGCAGTACTTC. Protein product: CAGSLVRALGTYEQYF.

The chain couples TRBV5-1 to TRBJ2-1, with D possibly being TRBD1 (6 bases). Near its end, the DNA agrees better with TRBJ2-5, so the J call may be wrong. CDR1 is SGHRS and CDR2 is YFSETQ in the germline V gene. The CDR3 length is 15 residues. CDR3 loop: CASKGPGTLQETQYF. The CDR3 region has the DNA TGCGCCAGCAAGGGGCCCGGGACACTTCAAGAGACCCAGTACTTC.

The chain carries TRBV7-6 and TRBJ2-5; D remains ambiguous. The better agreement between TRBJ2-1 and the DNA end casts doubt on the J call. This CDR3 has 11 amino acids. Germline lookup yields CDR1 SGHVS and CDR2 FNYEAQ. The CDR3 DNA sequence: TGTGCCAGCAGCAGTACGGTGCGGCAGTTCTTC. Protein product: CASSSTVRQFF.

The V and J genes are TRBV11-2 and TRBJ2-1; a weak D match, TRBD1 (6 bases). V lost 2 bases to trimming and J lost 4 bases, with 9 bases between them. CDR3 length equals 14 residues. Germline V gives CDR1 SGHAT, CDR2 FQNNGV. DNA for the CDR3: TGTGCCAGCAGCTTACTGGACAGATACAATGAGCAGTTCTTC. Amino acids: CASSLLDRYNEQFF.

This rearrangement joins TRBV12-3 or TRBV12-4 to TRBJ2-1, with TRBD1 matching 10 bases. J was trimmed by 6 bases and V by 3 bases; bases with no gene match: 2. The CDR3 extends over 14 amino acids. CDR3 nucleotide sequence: TGTGCCAGCAGTTTTGGGACAGGGGCCAATGAGCAGTTCTTC. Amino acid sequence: CASSFGTGANEQFF.

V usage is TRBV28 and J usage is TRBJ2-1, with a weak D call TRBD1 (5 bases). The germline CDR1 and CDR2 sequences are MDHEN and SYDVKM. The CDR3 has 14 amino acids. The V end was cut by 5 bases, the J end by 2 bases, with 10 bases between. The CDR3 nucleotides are TGTGCCAGCAGTCCCAGGACAACCTACAATGAGCAGTTCTTC. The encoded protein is CASSPRTTYNEQFF.

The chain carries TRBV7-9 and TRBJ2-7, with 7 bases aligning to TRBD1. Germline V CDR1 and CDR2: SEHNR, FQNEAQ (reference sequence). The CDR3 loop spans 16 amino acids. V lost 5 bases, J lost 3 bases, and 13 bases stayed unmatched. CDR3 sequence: CASSPYTGQWGYEQYF. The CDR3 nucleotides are TGTGCCAGCAGCCCTTACACGGGACAGTGGGGCTACGAGCAGTACTTC. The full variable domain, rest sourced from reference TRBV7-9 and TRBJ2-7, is DTGVSQNPRHKITKRGQNVTFRCDPISEHNRLYWYRQTLGQGPEFLTYFQNEAQLEKSRLLSDRFSAERPKGSFSTLEIQRTEQGDSAMYLCASSPYTGQWGYEQYFGPGTRLTVT.

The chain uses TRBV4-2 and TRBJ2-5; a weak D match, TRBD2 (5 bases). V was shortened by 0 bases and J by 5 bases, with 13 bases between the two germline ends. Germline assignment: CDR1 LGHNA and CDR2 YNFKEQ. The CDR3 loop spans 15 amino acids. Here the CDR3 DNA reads TGTGCCAGCAGCCAAGATCCGGGAAGGAGGGAGACCCAGTACTTC. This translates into CASSQDPGRRETQYF.

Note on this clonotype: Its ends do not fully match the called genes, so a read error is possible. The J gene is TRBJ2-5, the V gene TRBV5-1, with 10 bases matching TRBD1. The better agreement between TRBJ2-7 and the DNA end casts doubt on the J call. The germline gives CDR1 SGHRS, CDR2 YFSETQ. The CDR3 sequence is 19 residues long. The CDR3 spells CAGSFHSGTGEGNVHEQYF. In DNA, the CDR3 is TGCGCCGGCAGCTTTCATTCCGGGACAGGGGAGGGTAACGTCCACGAGCAGTACTTC.

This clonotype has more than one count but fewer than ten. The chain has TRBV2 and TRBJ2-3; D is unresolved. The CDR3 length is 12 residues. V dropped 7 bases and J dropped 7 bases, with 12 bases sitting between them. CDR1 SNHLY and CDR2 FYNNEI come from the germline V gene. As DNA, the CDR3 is TGTGCCAGCAACACCCAGGCTTATACGCAGTATTTT. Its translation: CASNTQAYTQYF.

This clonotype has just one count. CDR3 bases: TGCAGTGCTAGAGATCCACAGACAGGATACAATGAGCAGTTCTTC. The encoded protein is CSARDPQTGYNEQFF. The rearrangement joins TRBV20-1 to TRBJ2-1; possibly TRBD1 for D (6 bases). Per the germline V gene, CDR1 is DFQATT and CDR2 is SNEGSKA (reference sequence). The CDR3 sequence is 15 residues long. V lost 0 bases, J lost 4 bases, and 13 bases lay in between.

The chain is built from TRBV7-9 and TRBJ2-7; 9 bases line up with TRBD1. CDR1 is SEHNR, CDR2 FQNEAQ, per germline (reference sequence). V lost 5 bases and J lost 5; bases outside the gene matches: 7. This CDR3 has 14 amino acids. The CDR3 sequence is CASSSRDRVDEQYF. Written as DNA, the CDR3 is TGTGCCAGCAGCAGCCGGGACAGGGTCGACGAGCAGTACTTC.

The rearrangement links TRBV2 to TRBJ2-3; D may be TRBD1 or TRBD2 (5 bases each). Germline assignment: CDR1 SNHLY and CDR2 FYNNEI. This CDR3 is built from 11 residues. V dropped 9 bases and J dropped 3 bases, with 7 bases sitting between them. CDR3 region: CASEGTDTQYF. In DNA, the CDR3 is TGTGCCAGTGAGGGGACAGATACGCAGTATTTT.

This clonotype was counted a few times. The CDR3 DNA sequence: TGCGCCAGCAGCCAAGATGGCGGGGGAGGACGGTCGTATGGCTACACCTTC. Protein: CASSQDGGGGRSYGYTF. J is TRBJ1-2 and V is TRBV4-3; maybe TRBD1 (5 bases). V was shortened by 0 bases and J by 5 bases, with 19 bases between the two germline ends. Germline V lookup: CDR1 LGHNA, CDR2 YSLEER. This CDR3 is 17 amino acids long.

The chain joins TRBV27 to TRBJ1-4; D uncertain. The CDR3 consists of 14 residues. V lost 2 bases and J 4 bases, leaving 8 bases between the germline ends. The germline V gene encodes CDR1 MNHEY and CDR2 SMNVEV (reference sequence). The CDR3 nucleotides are TGTGCCAGCAGTTTACGACAACATAATGAAAAACTGTTTTTT. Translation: CASSLRQHNEKLFF.

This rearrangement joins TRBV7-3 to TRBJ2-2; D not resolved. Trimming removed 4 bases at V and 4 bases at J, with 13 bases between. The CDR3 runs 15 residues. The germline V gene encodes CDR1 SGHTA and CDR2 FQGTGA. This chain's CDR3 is CASSSDSSATGELFF. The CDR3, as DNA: TGTGCCAGCAGCTCCGACTCCTCAGCCACCGGGGAGCTGTTTTTT.

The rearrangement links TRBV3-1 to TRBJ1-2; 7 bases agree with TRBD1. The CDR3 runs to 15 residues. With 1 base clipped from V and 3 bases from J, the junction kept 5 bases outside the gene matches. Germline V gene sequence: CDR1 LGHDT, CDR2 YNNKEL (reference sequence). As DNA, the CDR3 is TGTGCCAGCAGCCAAGGGACAGGCGGATACTATGGCTACACCTTC. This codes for CASSQGTGGYYGYTF.

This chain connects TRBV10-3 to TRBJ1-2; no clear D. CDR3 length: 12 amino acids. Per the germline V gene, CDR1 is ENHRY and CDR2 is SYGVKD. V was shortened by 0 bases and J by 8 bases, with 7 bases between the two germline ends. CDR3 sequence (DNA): TGTGCCATCAGTGAGTCCCTGGAAGGCTACACCTTC. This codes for CAISESLEGYTF.

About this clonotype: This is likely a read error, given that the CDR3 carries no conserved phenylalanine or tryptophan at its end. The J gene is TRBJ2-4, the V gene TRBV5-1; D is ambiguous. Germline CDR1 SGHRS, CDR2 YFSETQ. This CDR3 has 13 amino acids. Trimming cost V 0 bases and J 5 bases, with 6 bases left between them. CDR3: CASSLDRQNIQYL. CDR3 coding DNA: TGCGCCAGCAGCTTGGACAGACAAAACATTCAGTACCTC.

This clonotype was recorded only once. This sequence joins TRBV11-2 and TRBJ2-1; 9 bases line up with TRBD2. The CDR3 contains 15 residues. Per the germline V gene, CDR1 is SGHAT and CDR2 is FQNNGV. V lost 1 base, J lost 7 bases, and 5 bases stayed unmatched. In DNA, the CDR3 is TGTGCCAGCAGCTTAGCGGGGCGGGAGGGAAATGAGCAGTTCTTC. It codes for CASSLAGREGNEQFF. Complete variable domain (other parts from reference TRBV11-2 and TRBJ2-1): EAGVAQSPRYKIIEKRQSVAFWCNPISGHATLYWYQQILGQGPKLLIQFQNNGVVDDSQLPKDRFSAERLKGVDSTLKIQPAKLEDSAVYLCASSLAGREGNEQFFGPGTRLTVL.